This T cell receptor beta chain originates from a study of cytomegalovirus exposure and HLA in healthy donors. Study outcomes and limitations: A few of the chains that were CMV-associated were confirmed in vitro to be specific for CMV antigens. A cluster of highly shared sequence variants was likely a sequencing artifact. The study designated roughly 150 TCR beta chains cytomegalovirus-associated.

As to this clone: Its antigen remains unidentified.

CDR3 length equals 11 residues. Germline trimming cut 5 bases from V and 10 bases from J; bases unmatched to any gene: 5. Germline CDR1 SGHRS, CDR2 YFSETQ. PCR employed 60 Vbeta and 13 Jbeta primers. Assay: immunoSEQ multiplex PCR; the TCRdb copy retains only in-frame clones and omits some. The data hold 150,000 to 200,000 clones, with around 79% observed a single time. The sequence derives from a woman aged 30 to 39 in good health and CMV-seropositive. Sequenced input: PBMCs. The chain has TRBV5-1 and TRBJ1-2, with TRBD1 matching 7 bases. The DNA of the CDR3 is TGCGCCAGCAGGTGGACAGGTTCCTACACCTTC. It translates to CASRWTGSYTF. Full variable domain (missing parts from reference TRBV5-1 and TRBJ1-2): KAGVTQTPRYLIKTRGQQVTLSCSPISGHRSVSWYQQTPGQGLQFLFEYFSETQRNKGNFPGRFSGRQFSNSRSEMNVSTLELGDSALYLCASRWTGSYTFGSGTRLTVV.